Each of the 14 T cell receptor beta chains below was sequenced from the same sample in a study of T cells in Graves' hyperthyroidism and ophthalmopathy. TCR beta CDR3 regions were amplified from RNA. The HTBI primer set was used in a first-round RT-PCR of the TCR CDR3. TCRdb processed the multiplex PCR reads anew with MiXCR; each CDR3 protein has one entry. The sample records about 350,000 distinct CDR3 sequences, roughly 13% being singletons. The sample consisted of blood. The receptors shown here come from a woman aged 40-49 years with Graves' ophthalmopathy.

This clonotype was counted at least ten times. The chain has TRBV11-1 and TRBJ2-1; 7 bases line up with TRBD2. CDR3 length equals 14 residues. Germline trimming cut 3 bases from V and 9 bases from J; bases unmatched to any gene: 8. The germline gives CDR1 SGHAT, CDR2 FQDESV (reference sequence). This CDR3 reads CASSLGLQRGEQFF. The CDR3 DNA follows: TGTGCCAGCAGCTTGGGACTACAACGGGGTGAGCAGTTCTTC.

Many counts were recorded for this clonotype. The chain is built from TRBV28 and TRBJ1-2; unclear D gene. Trimming cost V 5 bases and J 3 bases, with 19 bases left between them. The CDR3 contains 16 residues. CDR1 and CDR2 (germline): MDHEN, SYDVKM. In DNA, the CDR3 is TGTGCCAGCAGTCCACCCTTGGGCAGGAGCCACTATGGCTACACCTTC. Translation: CASSPPLGRSHYGYTF.

This clonotype was detected only a few times. J is TRBJ1-5 and V is TRBV25-1; TRBD1 matches at 7 bases. This CDR3 contains 14 residues. J gave up 7 bases and V 3 bases, and 6 bases lay outside the gene matches. Germline V CDR1 and CDR2: MGHDK, SYGVNS. CDR3 protein: CASSDTGVRQPQHF. CDR3 bases: TGTGCCAGCAGTGACACAGGGGTTAGGCAGCCCCAGCATTTT.

This rearrangement joins TRBV18 to TRBJ2-1; D is uncertain. This CDR3 contains 14 residues. V lost 6 bases to trimming and J lost 6 bases, with 15 bases between them. Per the germline V gene, CDR1 is KGHSH and CDR2 is LQKENI. The CDR3 coding sequence is TGTGCCAGCTCCCCCTTGGCTTCCATCAATGAGCAGTTCTTC. It yields the protein CASSPLASINEQFF. Based on the CDR3 plus reference TRBV18 and TRBJ2-1, the full variable domain is NAGVMQNPRHLVRRRGQEARLRCSPMKGHSHVYWYRQLPEEGLKFMVYLQKENIIDESGMPKERFSAEFPKEGPSILRIQQVVRGDSAAYFCASSPLASINEQFFGPGTRLTVL.

Note on this clonotype: Given a much more abundant clone one base away, this may be a read error. Written as DNA, the CDR3 is TGTGCCAGCAGCTTCGGGGTGAGCTCCTACAATGAGCAGTTCTTC. Amino acids: CASSFGVSSYNEQFF. The V call is TRBV5-5, the J call TRBJ2-1; TRBD2 might be the D (5 bases). CDR1 is SGHKS, CDR2 YYEKEE, per germline (reference sequence). Between the trimmed V and J ends, which lost 2 bases and 0 bases, there was a span of 9 bases. This CDR3 contains 15 residues. Variable domain in full (rest from reference TRBV5-5 and TRBJ2-1): DAGVTQSPTHLIKTRGQQVTLRCSPISGHKSVSWYQQVLGQGPQFIFQYYEKEERGRGNFPDRFSARQFPNYSSELNVNALLLGDSALYLCASSFGVSSYNEQFFGPGTRLTVL.

This clonotype has a count of ten or more. CDR3 sequence reads: CASSVSGGTDTQYF. CDR3 in DNA: TGTGCCAGCAGTGTCAGCGGGGGGACAGATACGCAGTATTTT. V and J are TRBV2 and TRBJ2-3; 9 bases match TRBD2. In germline, CDR1 is SNHLY, CDR2 FYNNEI. The CDR3 extends over 14 amino acids. Germline trimming cut 4 bases from V and 3 bases from J; bases unmatched to any gene: 2.

This clonotype was detected many times. The V and J genes are TRBV20-1 and TRBJ2-3, with TRBD2 matching over 8 bases. V shed 8 bases, J shed 3 bases, and the junction held 16 bases outside the gene matches. This CDR3 has 16 residues. Germline V lookup: CDR1 DFQATT, CDR2 SNEGSKA (reference sequence). The chain's CDR3 is CSPRTPGAGDTDTQYF. The CDR3, as DNA: TGCAGTCCAAGAACCCCCGGAGCGGGGGATACAGATACGCAGTATTTT.

V is TRBV4-1 and J is TRBJ2-3; 7 bases are a match to TRBD2. The junction had 8 bases not matched to a gene; V was cut back by 0 bases and J by 2 bases. CDR1 MGHRA and CDR2 YSYEKL come from the germline V gene. The CDR3 spans 17 residues. CDR3 nucleotide sequence: TGCGCCAGCAGCCAAGAGTCTAGCGGTTCCTACACAGATACGCAGTATTTT. Protein product: CASSQESSGSYTDTQYF.

This clonotype was seen many times. For the CDR3, the DNA is TGTGCCAGCAGTTTAGAACGGCAGGGGGCCGGGGAGCTGTTTTTT. This gives the protein CASSLERQGAGELFF. The V call is TRBV12-3 or TRBV12-4, the J call TRBJ2-2; 7 bases fit TRBD1. The CDR3 sequence is 15 residues long. The V and J ends lost 1 base and 6 bases, in that order; junction bases with no gene match: 5.

This clonotype was counted at least ten times. The chain uses TRBV18 and TRBJ2-7, with 7 positions matching TRBD1. Losses at the gene ends were 2 bases for V and 3 bases for J; bases not matched to a gene: 7. The CDR3 totals 15 residues. Germline V lookup: CDR1 KGHSH, CDR2 LQKENI. CDR3 sequence (DNA): TGTGCCAGCTCACCAGGCAGGGGGAATCTCTACGAGCAGTACTTC. Translated: CASSPGRGNLYEQYF.

V and J are TRBV2 and TRBJ1-5; 8 bases agree with TRBD1. The CDR3 is 15 residues long. CDR1 and CDR2 (germline): SNHLY, FYNNEI. V was pared by 8 bases and J by 2 bases, with 8 bases of the junction left unmatched. In DNA, the CDR3 is TGTGCCAGCCATTTGCTGGGACAGGGCAATCAGCCCCAGCATTTT. It specifies CASHLLGQGNQPQHF.

This clonotype was counted many times. Compared with germline, one end of the junction differs, possibly owing to a read error. This chain uses TRBV2 with TRBJ2-1; D unresolved. Germline V gene data show CDR1 as SNHLY and CDR2 as FYNNEI. The length of the CDR3 is 12 residues. In DNA form, the CDR3 reads TGTGCCAGCAGTGACCCTTACACTGAGCAGTTCTTC. It translates to CASSDPYTEQFF.

This clonotype was observed many times. In DNA form, the CDR3 reads TGTGCCAGCAGCCAAGTTGCGGGACAAGAGCAGTACTTC. Its protein is CASSQVAGQEQYF. This sequence joins TRBV3-1 and TRBJ2-7; TRBD1 or TRBD2 may be the D gene (6 bases each). V was pared by 1 base and J by 7 bases, with 11 bases between. The CDR3 loop spans 13 amino acids. Germline V lookup: CDR1 LGHDT, CDR2 YNNKEL (reference sequence).

The V gene is TRBV5-1, the J gene TRBJ2-1, with D unclear. The germline V gene has CDR1 SGHRS and CDR2 YFSETQ. CDR3 length equals 17 residues. The V end was cut by 0 bases, the J end by 0 bases, with 13 bases between. The CDR3 sequence: CASSLDGRTSSYNEQFF. For the CDR3, the DNA is TGCGCCAGCAGCTTGGACGGACGGACCAGCTCCTACAATGAGCAGTTCTTC.